This is a list of T cell receptor beta chains from one sample in a study of blood T cell repertoires in COVID-19. Repertoires were generated with immunoSEQ multiplex PCR, while TCRdb's copy carries only in-frame clones and drops some. Here the sample spans about 400,000 clones, 70% to 90% being singletons. The sequenced sample was PBMCs or T cells enriched from blood (not recorded which). All receptors come from a woman younger than 35 with acute COVID-19. CDR3s include the opening cysteine and the closing phenylalanine or tryptophan. The D gene is left open where the match is weak. For some rows the clone size is stated as once, few or many, or as a class when expanded; others skip it.

d_gene: TRBD1
abundance: .
v_gene: TRBV28
j_gene: TRBJ1-1
CDR3aa: CASTIPRTGGTEAFF
CDR3nt: TGTGCCAGCACCATTCCCCGTACAGGGGGCACTGAAGCTTTCTTT

d_gene: TRBD2
abundance: .
v_gene: TRBV30
j_gene: TRBJ2-1
CDR3aa: CARNEGTSGRYEQFF
CDR3nt: TGTGCCCGGAACGAGGGGACTAGCGGGAGATATGAGCAGTTCTTC

d_gene: TRBD1
abundance: .
v_gene: TRBV28
j_gene: TRBJ1-6
CDR3aa: CASGILGGGGGSPLHF
CDR3nt: TGTGCCAGCGGCATACTAGGGGGCGGCGGAGGATCACCCCTCCACTTT

d_gene: .
abundance: .
v_gene: TRBV1
j_gene: TRBJ2-7
CDR3aa: CTSSQDPQGGYEQYF
CDR3nt: TGCACCAGCAGCCAAGATCCGCAGGGAGGCTACGAGCAGTACTTC

d_gene: TRBD1
abundance: .
v_gene: TRBV27
j_gene: TRBJ1-1
CDR3aa: CASSFGDRGTEAFF
CDR3nt: TGTGCCAGCAGTTTTGGGGACAGGGGCACTGAAGCTTTCTTT

d_gene: TRBD2
abundance: .
v_gene: TRBV3-1/TRBV3-2
j_gene: TRBJ2-3
CDR3aa: CASSQWGGEDTQYF
CDR3nt: TGTGCCAGCAGCCAATGGGGGGGGGAGGATACGCAGTATTTT

d_gene: .
abundance: .
v_gene: TRBV7-2
j_gene: TRBJ2-7
CDR3aa: CASSLRTAPISEQYF
CDR3nt: TGTGCCAGCAGCTTACGGACAGCGCCGATTAGCGAGCAGTACTTC

d_gene: TRBD1
abundance: .
v_gene: TRBV5-5
j_gene: TRBJ1-3
CDR3aa: CASSVPGTGIRNTIYF
CDR3nt: TGTGCCAGCAGCGTACCCGGGACAGGGATTAGGAACACCATATATTTT

d_gene: TRBD1
abundance: .
v_gene: TRBV5-5
j_gene: TRBJ1-1
CDR3aa: CASSVGTGASLNTEAFF
CDR3nt: TGTGCCAGCAGCGTGGGGACAGGGGCCAGCTTGAACACTGAAGCTTTCTTT

d_gene: TRBD1
abundance: .
v_gene: TRBV4-1
j_gene: TRBJ1-2
CDR3aa: CASSQGTGADGYTF
CDR3nt: TGCGCCAGCAGCCAAGGGACAGGGGCGGACGGCTACACCTTC

d_gene: .
abundance: .
v_gene: TRBV28
j_gene: TRBJ1-5
CDR3aa: CASGRGGERNQPQHF
CDR3nt: TGTGCCAGCGGACGAGGGGGTGAGCGCAATCAGCCCCAGCATTTT

d_gene: .
abundance: .
v_gene: TRBV19
j_gene: TRBJ2-2
CDR3aa: CASYRVPYTGELFF
CDR3nt: TGTGCCAGTTACAGGGTGCCTTACACCGGGGAGCTGTTTTTT

d_gene: TRBD1
abundance: .
v_gene: TRBV3-1/TRBV3-2
j_gene: TRBJ1-6
CDR3aa: CASSQAQGASSPLHF
CDR3nt: TGTGCCAGCAGCCAAGCCCAGGGGGCAAGTTCACCCCTCCACTTT

d_gene: TRBD2
abundance: .
v_gene: TRBV29-1
j_gene: TRBJ2-5
CDR3aa: CSATSGEETQYF
CDR3nt: TGCAGCGCGACTAGCGGGGAAGAGACCCAGTACTTC

d_gene: TRBD2
abundance: once
v_gene: TRBV27
j_gene: TRBJ2-3
CDR3aa: CASSASSGLRHTDTQYF
CDR3nt: TGTGCCAGCAGTGCCTCTAGCGGGCTACGGCACACAGATACGCAGTATTTT

d_gene: TRBD2
abundance: .
v_gene: TRBV10-2
j_gene: TRBJ2-1
CDR3aa: CASSETSGNEQFF
CDR3nt: TGCGCCAGCAGTGAGACTAGCGGGAATGAGCAGTTCTTC

d_gene: .
abundance: .
v_gene: TRBV20-1
j_gene: TRBJ2-6
CDR3aa: CSASMPGAYPGANVLTF
CDR3nt: TGCAGTGCTAGTATGCCAGGGGCTTACCCTGGGGCCAACGTCCTGACTTTC

d_gene: .
abundance: .
v_gene: TRBV19
j_gene: TRBJ1-1
CDR3aa: CASATGNTEAFF
CDR3nt: TGTGCCAGTGCCACAGGGAATACTGAAGCTTTCTTT

d_gene: .
abundance: .
v_gene: TRBV4-1
j_gene: TRBJ1-2
CDR3aa: CASSQSPQPNYGYTF
CDR3nt: TGCGCCAGCAGCCAAAGCCCCCAACCGAACTATGGCTACACCTTC

d_gene: .
abundance: .
v_gene: TRBV28
j_gene: TRBJ1-2
CDR3aa: CASSRDTNNYGYTF
CDR3nt: TGTGCCAGCAGCAGGGACACCAACAACTATGGCTACACCTTC

d_gene: .
abundance: .
v_gene: TRBV6-5
j_gene: TRBJ1-5
CDR3aa: CASSQGYQSNQPQHF
CDR3nt: TGTGCCAGCAGCCAGGGTTACCAGAGCAATCAGCCCCAGCATTTT

d_gene: .
abundance: .
v_gene: TRBV4-1
j_gene: TRBJ1-4
CDR3aa: CASSQGFRGEKLFF
CDR3nt: TGCGCCAGCAGCCAAGGATTCAGGGGTGAAAAACTGTTTTTT

d_gene: TRBD1
abundance: .
v_gene: TRBV7-7
j_gene: TRBJ2-5
CDR3aa: CASSLGQGTAETQYF
CDR3nt: TGTGCTAGCAGCTTAGGCCAAGGGACAGCAGAGACCCAGTACTTC

d_gene: .
abundance: .
v_gene: TRBV27
j_gene: TRBJ1-2
CDR3aa: CASSEPGYGYTF
CDR3nt: TGTGCCAGCAGTGAACCAGGTTATGGCTACACCTTC

d_gene: .
abundance: .
v_gene: TRBV7-3
j_gene: TRBJ1-6
CDR3aa: CASSASVGSPLHF
CDR3nt: TGTGCCAGCAGCGCCAGCGTAGGATCACCCCTCCACTTT

d_gene: TRBD1
abundance: .
v_gene: TRBV2
j_gene: TRBJ2-7
CDR3aa: CASKRQGLGEQYF
CDR3nt: TGTGCCAGCAAGAGACAGGGCCTGGGGGAGCAGTACTTC

d_gene: .
abundance: .
v_gene: TRBV28
j_gene: TRBJ1-1
CDR3aa: CASSLKREITEAFF
CDR3nt: TGTGCCAGCAGTTTAAAGAGAGAGATCACTGAAGCTTTCTTT